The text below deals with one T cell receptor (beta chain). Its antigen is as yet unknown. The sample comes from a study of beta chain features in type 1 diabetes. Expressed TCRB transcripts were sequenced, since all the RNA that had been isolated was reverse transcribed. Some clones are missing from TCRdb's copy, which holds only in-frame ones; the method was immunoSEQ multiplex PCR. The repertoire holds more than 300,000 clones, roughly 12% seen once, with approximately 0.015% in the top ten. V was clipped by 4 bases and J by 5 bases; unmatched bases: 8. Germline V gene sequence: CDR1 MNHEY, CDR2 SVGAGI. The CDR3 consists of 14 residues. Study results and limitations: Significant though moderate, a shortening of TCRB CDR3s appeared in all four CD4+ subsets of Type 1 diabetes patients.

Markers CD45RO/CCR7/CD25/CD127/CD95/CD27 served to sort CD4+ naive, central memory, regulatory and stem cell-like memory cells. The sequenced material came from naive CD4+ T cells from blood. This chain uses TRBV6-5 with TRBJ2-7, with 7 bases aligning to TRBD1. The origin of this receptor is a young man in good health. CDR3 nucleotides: TGTGCCAGCAGTTCCACGGACAGGTTTAACGAGCAGTACTTC. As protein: CASSSTDRFNEQYF.